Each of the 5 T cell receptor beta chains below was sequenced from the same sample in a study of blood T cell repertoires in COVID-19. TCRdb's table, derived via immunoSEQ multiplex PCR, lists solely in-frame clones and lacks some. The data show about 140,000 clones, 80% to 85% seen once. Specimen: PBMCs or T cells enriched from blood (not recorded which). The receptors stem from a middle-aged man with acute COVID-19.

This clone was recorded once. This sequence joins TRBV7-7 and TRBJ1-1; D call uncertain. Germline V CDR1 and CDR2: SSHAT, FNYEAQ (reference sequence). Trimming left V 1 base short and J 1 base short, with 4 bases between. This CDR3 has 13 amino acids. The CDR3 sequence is CASSLEANTEAFF. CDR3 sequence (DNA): TGTGCCAGCAGCTTAGAAGCGAACACTGAAGCTTTCTTT.

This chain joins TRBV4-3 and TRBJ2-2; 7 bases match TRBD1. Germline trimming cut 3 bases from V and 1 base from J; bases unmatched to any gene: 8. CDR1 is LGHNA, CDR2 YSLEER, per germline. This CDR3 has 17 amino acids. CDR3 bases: TGCGCCAGCAGCCAGATGTCGGGACAGTTGAACACCGGGGAGCTGTTTTTT. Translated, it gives CASSQMSGQLNTGELFF.

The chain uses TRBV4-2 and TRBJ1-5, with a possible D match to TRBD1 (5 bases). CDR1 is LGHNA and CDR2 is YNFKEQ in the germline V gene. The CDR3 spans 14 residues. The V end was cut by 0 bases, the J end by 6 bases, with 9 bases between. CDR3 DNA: TGTGCCAGCAGCCAAGACAGGGTTTCTCAGCCCCAGCATTTT. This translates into CASSQDRVSQPQHF.

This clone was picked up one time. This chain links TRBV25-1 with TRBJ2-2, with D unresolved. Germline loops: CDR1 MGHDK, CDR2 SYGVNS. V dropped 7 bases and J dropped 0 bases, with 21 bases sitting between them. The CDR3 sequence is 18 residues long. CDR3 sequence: CASMKEDTYISNTGELFF. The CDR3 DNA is TGTGCCAGCATGAAGGAAGACACTTACATTTCGAACACCGGGGAGCTGTTTTTT. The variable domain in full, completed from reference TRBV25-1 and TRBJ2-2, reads EADIYQTPRYLVIGTGKKITLECSQTMGHDKMYWYQQDPGMELHLIHYSYGVNSTEKGDLSSESTVSRIRTEHFPLTLESARPSHTSQYLCASMKEDTYISNTGELFFGEGSRLTVL.

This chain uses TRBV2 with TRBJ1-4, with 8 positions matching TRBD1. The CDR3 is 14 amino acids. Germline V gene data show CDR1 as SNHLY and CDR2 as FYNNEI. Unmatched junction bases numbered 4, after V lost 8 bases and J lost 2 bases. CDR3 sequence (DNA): TGTGCCAGCTTCCGGGACAGGACTAATGAAAAACTGTTTTTT. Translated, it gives CASFRDRTNEKLFF.